This T cell receptor beta chain was sequenced for a study of blood T cell repertoires in COVID-19. The sample holds a few counts of this clone. Profiling relied on immunoSEQ multiplex PCR, and the TCRdb table lists in-frame clones only, not all of them. The sample includes 20,000 to 30,000 clones, approximately 66% seen only once; the top ten take 7.3%. With 6 bases clipped from V and 3 bases from J, the junction kept 7 bases outside the gene matches. Germline-derived CDR1 and CDR2 are SGHTA and FQGNSA. The CDR3 contains 16 residues. The gene calls are TRBV7-2 and TRBJ1-5; 11 bases map to TRBD1. This receptor was obtained from a man aged 55 to 70 with active or convalescent COVID-19. Material: peripheral blood. CDR3 residues: CASSRPGQGVNQPQHF. CDR3 sequence (DNA): TGTGCCAGCAGTCGTCCGGGACAGGGGGTCAATCAGCCCCAGCATTTT.